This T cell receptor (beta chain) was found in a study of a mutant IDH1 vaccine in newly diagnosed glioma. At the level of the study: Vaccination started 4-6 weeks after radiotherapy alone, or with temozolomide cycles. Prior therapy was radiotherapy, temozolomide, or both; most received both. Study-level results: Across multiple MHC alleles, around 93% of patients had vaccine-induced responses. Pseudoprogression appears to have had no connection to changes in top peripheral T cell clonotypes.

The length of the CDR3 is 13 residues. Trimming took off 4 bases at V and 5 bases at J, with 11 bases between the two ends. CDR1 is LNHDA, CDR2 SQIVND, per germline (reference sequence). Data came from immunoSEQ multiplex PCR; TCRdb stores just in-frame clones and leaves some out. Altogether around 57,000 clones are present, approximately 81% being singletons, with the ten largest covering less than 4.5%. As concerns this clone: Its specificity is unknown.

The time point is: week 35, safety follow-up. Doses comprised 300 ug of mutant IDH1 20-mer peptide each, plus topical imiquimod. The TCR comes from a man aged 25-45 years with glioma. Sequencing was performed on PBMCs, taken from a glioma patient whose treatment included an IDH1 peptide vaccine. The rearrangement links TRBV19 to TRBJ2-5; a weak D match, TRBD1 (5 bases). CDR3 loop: CASSSWGRETQYF. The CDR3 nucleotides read TGTGCCAGTAGTAGCTGGGGCCGGGAGACCCAGTACTTC.